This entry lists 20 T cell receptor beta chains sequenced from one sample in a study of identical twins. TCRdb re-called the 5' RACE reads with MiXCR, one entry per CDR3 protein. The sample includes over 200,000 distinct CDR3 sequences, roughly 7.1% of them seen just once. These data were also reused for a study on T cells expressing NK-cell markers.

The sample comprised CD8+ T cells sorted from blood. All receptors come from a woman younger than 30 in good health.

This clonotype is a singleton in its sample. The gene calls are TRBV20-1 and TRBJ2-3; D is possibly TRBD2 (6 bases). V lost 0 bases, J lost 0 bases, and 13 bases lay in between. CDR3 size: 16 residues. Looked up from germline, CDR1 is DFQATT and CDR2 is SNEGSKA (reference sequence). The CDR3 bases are TGCAGTGCTAGAGATCTGCGGAGGGCTAGCACAGATACGCAGTATTTT. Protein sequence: CSARDLRRASTDTQYF.

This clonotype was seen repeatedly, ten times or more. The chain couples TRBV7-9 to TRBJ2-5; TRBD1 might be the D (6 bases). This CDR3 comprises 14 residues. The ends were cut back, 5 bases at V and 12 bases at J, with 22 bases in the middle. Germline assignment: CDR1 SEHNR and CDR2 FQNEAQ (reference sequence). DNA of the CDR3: TGTGCCAGCAGCAGCGCCGGGACACCCCTTCCCAAGTACTTC. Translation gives CASSSAGTPLPKYF.

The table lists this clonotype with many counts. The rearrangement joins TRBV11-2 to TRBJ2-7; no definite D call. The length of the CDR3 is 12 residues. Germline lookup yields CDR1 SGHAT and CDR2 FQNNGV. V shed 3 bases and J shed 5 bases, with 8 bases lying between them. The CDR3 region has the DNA TGTGCCAGCAGCTTTACCCCCAACGAGCAGTACTTC. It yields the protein CASSFTPNEQYF.

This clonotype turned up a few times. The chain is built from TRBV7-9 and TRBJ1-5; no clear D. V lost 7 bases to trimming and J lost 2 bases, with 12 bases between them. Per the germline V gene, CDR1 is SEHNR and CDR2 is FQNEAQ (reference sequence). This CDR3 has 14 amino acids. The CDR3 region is CASTSDGGNQPQHF. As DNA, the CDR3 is TGTGCCAGCACATCAGACGGGGGCAATCAGCCCCAGCATTTT. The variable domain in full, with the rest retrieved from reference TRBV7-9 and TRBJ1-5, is DTGVSQNPRHKITKRGQNVTFRCDPISEHNRLYWYRQTLGQGPEFLTYFQNEAQLEKSRLLSDRFSAERPKGSFSTLEIQRTEQGDSAMYLCASTSDGGNQPQHFGDGTRLSIL.

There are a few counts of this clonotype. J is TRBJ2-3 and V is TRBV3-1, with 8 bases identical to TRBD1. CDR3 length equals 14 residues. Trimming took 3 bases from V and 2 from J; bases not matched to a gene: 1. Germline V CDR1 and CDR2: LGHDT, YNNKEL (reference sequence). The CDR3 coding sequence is TGTGCCAGCAGCCAGGGACAGGACACAGATACGCAGTATTTT. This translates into CASSQGQDTDTQYF.

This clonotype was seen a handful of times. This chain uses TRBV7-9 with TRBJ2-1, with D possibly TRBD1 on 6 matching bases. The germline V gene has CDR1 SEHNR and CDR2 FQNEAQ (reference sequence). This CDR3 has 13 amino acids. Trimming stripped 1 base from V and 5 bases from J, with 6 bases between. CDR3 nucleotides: TGTGCCAGCAGCTTAGACAGGGACAATGAGCAGTTCTTC. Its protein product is CASSLDRDNEQFF.

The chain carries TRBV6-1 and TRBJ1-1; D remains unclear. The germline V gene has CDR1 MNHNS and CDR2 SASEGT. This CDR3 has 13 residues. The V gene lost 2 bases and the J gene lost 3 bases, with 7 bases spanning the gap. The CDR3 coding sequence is TGTGCCAGCAGTGAACGGGAGTACACTGAAGCTTTCTTT. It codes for CASSEREYTEAFF.

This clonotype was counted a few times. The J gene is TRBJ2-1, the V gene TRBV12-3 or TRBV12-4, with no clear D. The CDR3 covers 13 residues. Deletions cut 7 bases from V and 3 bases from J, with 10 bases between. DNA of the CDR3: TGTGCCAGCAATGGTGGTGTCTACAATGAGCAGTTCTTC. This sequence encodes CASNGGVYNEQFF.

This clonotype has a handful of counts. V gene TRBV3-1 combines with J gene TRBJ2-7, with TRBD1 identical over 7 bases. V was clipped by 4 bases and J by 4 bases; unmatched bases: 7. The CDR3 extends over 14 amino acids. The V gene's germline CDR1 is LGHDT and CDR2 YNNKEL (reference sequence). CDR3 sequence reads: CASSPDRARYEQYF. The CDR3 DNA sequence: TGTGCCAGCAGCCCCGACAGGGCTCGATACGAGCAGTACTTC.

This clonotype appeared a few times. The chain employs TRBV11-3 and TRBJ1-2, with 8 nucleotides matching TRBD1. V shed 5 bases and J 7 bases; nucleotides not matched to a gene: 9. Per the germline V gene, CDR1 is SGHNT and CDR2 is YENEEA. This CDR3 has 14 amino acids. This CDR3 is CASSPSGQARGYTF. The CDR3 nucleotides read TGTGCCAGCAGCCCCTCGGGACAGGCCCGTGGCTACACCTTC. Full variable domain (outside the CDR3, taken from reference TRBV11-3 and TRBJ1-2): EAGVVQSPRYKIIEKKQPVAFWCNPISGHNTLYWYLQNLGQGPELLIRYENEEAVDDSQLPKDRFSAERLKGVDSTLKIQPAELGDSAVYLCASSPSGQARGYTFGSGTRLTVV.

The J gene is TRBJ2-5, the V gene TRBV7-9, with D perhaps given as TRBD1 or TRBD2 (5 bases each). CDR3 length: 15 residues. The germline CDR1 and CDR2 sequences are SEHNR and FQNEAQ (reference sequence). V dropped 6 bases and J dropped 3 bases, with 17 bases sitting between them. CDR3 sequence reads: CASSLGDRSKETQYF. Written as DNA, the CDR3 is TGTGCCAGCAGTCTTGGGGACCGAAGCAAAGAGACCCAGTACTTC.

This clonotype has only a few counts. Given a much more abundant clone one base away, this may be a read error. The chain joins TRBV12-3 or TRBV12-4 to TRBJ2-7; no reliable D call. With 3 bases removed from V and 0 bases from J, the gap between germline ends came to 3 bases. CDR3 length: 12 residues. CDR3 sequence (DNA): TGTGCCAGCAGTTTTGCCTCCTACGAGCAGTACTTC. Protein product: CASSFASYEQYF.

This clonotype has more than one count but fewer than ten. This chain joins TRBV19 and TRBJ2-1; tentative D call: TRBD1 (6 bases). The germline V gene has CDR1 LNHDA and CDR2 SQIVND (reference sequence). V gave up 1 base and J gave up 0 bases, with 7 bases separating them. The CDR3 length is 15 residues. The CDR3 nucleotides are TGTGCCAGTAGTATAGTACAGGGCTCCTACAATGAGCAGTTCTTC. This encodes CASSIVQGSYNEQFF.

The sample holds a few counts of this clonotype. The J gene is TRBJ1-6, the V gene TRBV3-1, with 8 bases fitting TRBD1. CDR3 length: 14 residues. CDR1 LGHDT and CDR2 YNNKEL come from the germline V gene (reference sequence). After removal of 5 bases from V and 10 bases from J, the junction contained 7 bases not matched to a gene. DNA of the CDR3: TGTGCCAGCAGCGAGAACACAGGGGGGTCACCCCTCCACTTT. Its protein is CASSENTGGSPLHF.

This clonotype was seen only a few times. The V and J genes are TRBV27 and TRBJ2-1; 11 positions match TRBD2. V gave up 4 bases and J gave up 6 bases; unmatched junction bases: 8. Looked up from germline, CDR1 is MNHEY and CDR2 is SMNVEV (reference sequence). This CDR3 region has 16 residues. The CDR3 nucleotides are TGTGCCAGCAGTTCGCCCGGACTAGCGGGCCCCAATGAGCAGTTCTTC. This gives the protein CASSSPGLAGPNEQFF.

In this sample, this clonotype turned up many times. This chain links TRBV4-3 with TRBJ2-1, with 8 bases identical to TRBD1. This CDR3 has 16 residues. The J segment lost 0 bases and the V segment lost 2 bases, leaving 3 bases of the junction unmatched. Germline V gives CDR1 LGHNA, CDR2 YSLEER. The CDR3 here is CASSQKDRASYNEQFF. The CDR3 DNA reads TGCGCCAGCAGCCAAAAGGACAGGGCCTCCTACAATGAGCAGTTCTTC.

The CDR3 loop is CASSPIGTRQETQYF. DNA of the CDR3: TGTGCCAGCAGCCCCATCGGGACCCGACAAGAGACCCAGTACTTC. The rearrangement joins TRBV7-9 to TRBJ2-5; D is tentatively TRBD1 or TRBD2 (5 bases each). The V gene lost 5 bases and the J gene lost 2 bases, with 15 bases spanning the gap. Per the germline V gene, CDR1 is SEHNR and CDR2 is FQNEAQ (reference sequence). This CDR3 is built from 15 residues.

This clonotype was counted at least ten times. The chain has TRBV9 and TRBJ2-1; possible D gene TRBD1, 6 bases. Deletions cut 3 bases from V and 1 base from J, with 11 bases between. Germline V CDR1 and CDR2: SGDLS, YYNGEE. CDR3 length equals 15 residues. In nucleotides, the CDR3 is TGTGCCAGCAGCGACCGGGACAATTCCTACAATGAGCAGTTCTTC. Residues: CASSDRDNSYNEQFF.

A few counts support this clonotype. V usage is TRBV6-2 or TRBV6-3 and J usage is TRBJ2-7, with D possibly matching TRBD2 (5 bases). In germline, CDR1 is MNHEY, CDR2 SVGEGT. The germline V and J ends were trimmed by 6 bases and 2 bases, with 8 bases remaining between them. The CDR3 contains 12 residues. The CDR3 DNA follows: TGTGCCAGCAGACTAGGCACCTACGAGCAGTACTTC. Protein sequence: CASRLGTYEQYF.

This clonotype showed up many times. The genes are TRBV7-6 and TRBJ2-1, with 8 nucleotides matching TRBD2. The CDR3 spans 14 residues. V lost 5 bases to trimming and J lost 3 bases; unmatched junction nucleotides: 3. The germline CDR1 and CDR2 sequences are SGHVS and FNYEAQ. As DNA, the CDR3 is TGTGCCAGCAGCGATAGCGGGGTCTACAATGAGCAGTTCTTC. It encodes CASSDSGVYNEQFF.